The sequence of this TCR beta chain was determined in a study of blood T cell repertoires in COVID-19. Study-level information: Donors in the United States, Italy and Spain gave samples during acute or convalescent COVID-19. T cells, B-cell-depleted T cells, or PBMCs supplied cDNA or gDNA.

A single count supports this clone. The CDR3 has 16 amino acids. Unmatched junction bases numbered 12, after V lost 0 bases and J lost 8 bases. CDR1 and CDR2 from the germline V gene are LNHNV and YYDKDF (reference sequence). How the authors handled the data: The assay estimated nucleated cells by amplifying reference gene primers. Libraries were prepared by immunoSEQ multiplex PCR; TCRdb keeps only in-frame clonotypes and omits some of them. D and trimming come from the DNA, and the V and J calls and clone size come from that table. The sample contains over 65,000 clones, about nine tenths of which appear only once.

This sequence joins TRBV15 and TRBJ1-2; the match to TRBD1 covers 7 bases. The sequencing sample was made of peripheral blood. This TCR derives from a man aged 25 to 45 with acute or convalescent COVID-19. The CDR3 DNA sequence: TGTGCCACCAGCAGAGAGGCGCGGGACAGTCGCTCCGGCTACACCTTC. It encodes CATSREARDSRSGYTF.